A single sample is the source of the 5 T cell receptor beta chains below, sequenced in a study of radiation and T cells in renal cell carcinoma. The time point denotes: blood 2 weeks post-SBRT. Treatment reported: 15 Gy SBRT to primary tumor, nephrectomy 4 weeks later. Libraries were prepared by immunoSEQ multiplex PCR; TCRdb keeps only in-frame clonotypes and omits some of them. Of under 150,000 clones in the sample, more than 80% were seen once. Sequencing used blood, obtained from a patient whose treatment included radiotherapy and nephrectomy. These TCRs come from a woman aged 55-75 years with renal cell carcinoma.

V and J are TRBV5-6 and TRBJ1-1; 9 bases are shared with TRBD1. The J segment lost 1 base and the V segment lost 1 base, leaving 2 bases of the junction unmatched. The length of the CDR3 is 15 residues. In germline, CDR1 is SGHDT, CDR2 YYEEEE. In DNA form, the CDR3 reads TGTGCCAGCAGCTTGCTGGACAGGGGGAACACTGAAGCTTTCTTT. As protein: CASSLLDRGNTEAFF.

The rearrangement links TRBV28 to TRBJ1-4; no clear D. The length of the CDR3 is 13 residues. Germline loops: CDR1 MDHEN, CDR2 SYDVKM. V was clipped by 7 bases and J by 6 bases, with 12 bases between them. For the CDR3, the DNA is TGTGCCAGCAATGGGAAGTCCTATGAAAAACTGTTTTTT. Translated, it gives CASNGKSYEKLFF.

This clone came up once. The CDR3 DNA sequence: TGTGCCAGCACCACTAGCGGGAGGGACAATGAGCAGTTCTTC. This codes for CASTTSGRDNEQFF. V and J are TRBV18 and TRBJ2-1, with TRBD2 identical over 13 bases. The germline gives CDR1 KGHSH, CDR2 LQKENI. The V and J ends lost 8 bases and 5 bases, in that order; junction bases with no gene match: 3. The CDR3 is 14 amino acids. Full variable domain (rest looked up from reference TRBV18 and TRBJ2-1): NAGVMQNPRHLVRRRGQEARLRCSPMKGHSHVYWYRQLPEEGLKFMVYLQKENIIDESGMPKERFSAEFPKEGPSILRIQQVVRGDSAAYFCASTTSGRDNEQFFGPGTRLTVL.

The chain employs TRBV2 and TRBJ2-3; D is unresolved. This CDR3 is 14 amino acids long. Trimming removed 6 bases at V and 0 bases at J, with 10 bases between. CDR1 and CDR2 (germline): SNHLY, FYNNEI. CDR3 DNA sequence: TGTGCCAGCAGCCTAGACCGAAGCACAGATACGCAGTATTTT. It is translated as CASSLDRSTDTQYF.

The rearrangement joins TRBV28 to TRBJ1-2, with TRBD1 matching 10 bases. CDR1 MDHEN and CDR2 SYDVKM come from the germline V gene. With V trimmed by 5 bases and J by 3 bases, 9 bases remained unmatched. The CDR3 consists of 16 residues. In DNA form, the CDR3 reads TGTGCCAGCAGTGGAGCCCGGGACAGGGGTTACTATGGCTACACCTTC. Amino acid sequence: CASSGARDRGYYGYTF.